The 15 T cell receptor beta chains below all came from one sample that was sequenced in a study of beta chain features in type 1 diabetes. Findings of the study overall: People with Type 1 diabetes carried modestly yet significantly shorter TCRB CDR3s in all four CD4+ subsets.

TCRB transcripts that were expressed got sequenced, as all of the isolated RNA had been reverse transcribed. Libraries were prepared by immunoSEQ multiplex PCR; TCRdb keeps only in-frame clonotypes and omits some of them. The sample yields a few hundred thousand clones, approximately 15% seen once. Their antigen targets remain unknown. Sequencing was done on a sample of naive CD4+ T cells from blood. Source of these receptors: a man aged 25-45 years with type 1 diabetes.

Note on this clone: The sample has other DNA sequences that encode this CDR3 too. The chain is built from TRBV5-1 and TRBJ2-5; TRBD2 agrees at 10 bases. With 0 bases clipped from V and 2 bases from J, the junction kept 1 base outside the gene matches. CDR1 SGHRS and CDR2 YFSETQ come from the germline V gene. The CDR3 contains 15 residues. CDR3 protein: CASSLGTSGQETQYF. CDR3 nucleotides: TGCGCCAGCAGCTTGGGGACTAGCGGACAAGAGACCCAGTACTTC.

This clone showed up just a few times. The rearrangement joins TRBV2 to TRBJ1-2, with 9 bases matching TRBD1. The junction had 7 bases not matched to a gene; V was cut back by 4 bases and J by 4 bases. Looked up from germline, CDR1 is SNHLY and CDR2 is FYNNEI. The CDR3 runs to 15 residues. In DNA, the CDR3 is TGTGCCAGCAGTGGGGCGCGGACAGGGGCCTATGGCTACACCTTC. It translates to CASSGARTGAYGYTF.

This clone was observed a handful of times. The chain employs TRBV7-2 and TRBJ2-5; TRBD2 aligns across 13 bases. The CDR3 consists of 15 residues. V dropped 4 bases and J dropped 2; count of bases not matched to a gene: 1. Per the germline V gene, CDR1 is SGHTA and CDR2 is FQGNSA. In nucleotides, the CDR3 is TGTGCCAGCAGCTCGGGACTAGCGGGGCAAGAGACCCAGTACTTC. Its protein is CASSSGLAGQETQYF.

This clone was observed a handful of times. The chain recombines TRBV18 with TRBJ2-3, with 8 positions matching TRBD2. V gave up 3 bases and J gave up 6 bases; unmatched junction bases: 5. The CDR3 loop spans 14 amino acids. Germline loops: CDR1 KGHSH, CDR2 LQKENI. The CDR3 sequence: CASSPPSGGDTQYF. In DNA, the CDR3 is TGTGCCAGCTCACCGCCCAGCGGGGGCGATACGCAGTATTTT.

This chain connects TRBV5-1 to TRBJ2-5; the D gene is possibly TRBD1 (5 bases). The CDR3 runs to 13 residues. Trimming removed 2 bases at V and 5 bases at J, with 10 bases between. Germline-derived CDR1 and CDR2 are SGHRS and YFSETQ. For the CDR3, the DNA is TGCGCCAGCAGCTTTTCAGGGCCGGAGACCCAGTACTTC. It is translated as CASSFSGPETQYF. Variable domain in full (rest from reference TRBV5-1 and TRBJ2-5): KAGVTQTPRYLIKTRGQQVTLSCSPISGHRSVSWYQQTPGQGLQFLFEYFSETQRNKGNFPGRFSGRQFSNSRSEMNVSTLELGDSALYLCASSFSGPETQYFGPGTRLLVL.

This chain uses TRBV6-5 with TRBJ1-1; D call uncertain. The V gene lost 6 bases and the J gene lost 1 base, with 12 bases spanning the gap. The CDR3 extends over 14 amino acids. The germline V gene has CDR1 MNHEY and CDR2 SVGAGI. As DNA, the CDR3 is TGTGCCAGCAGCCGATCATACAGGAACACTGAAGCTTTCTTT. As protein: CASSRSYRNTEAFF.

The V gene is TRBV5-1, the J gene TRBJ2-3; no clear D gene. Germline values: CDR1 SGHRS, CDR2 YFSETQ. V was shortened by 6 bases and J by 0 bases, with 8 bases between the two germline ends. The CDR3 has 13 amino acids. The chain's CDR3 is CASKGGSTDTQYF. DNA for the CDR3: TGCGCCAGCAAAGGCGGCAGCACAGATACGCAGTATTTT.

This clone was seen a handful of times. The rearrangement links TRBV10-3 to TRBJ2-3; D ambiguous. V shed 0 bases and J shed 8 bases, with 9 bases lying between them. Germline CDR1 and CDR2: ENHRY and SYGVKD. This CDR3 has 13 residues. CDR3 amino acids: CAISESVQVTQYF. The DNA for the CDR3 is TGTGCCATCAGTGAGTCGGTACAAGTTACGCAGTATTTT.

J is TRBJ2-7 and V is TRBV29-1; weak D call: TRBD1 (6 bases). The CDR3 covers 12 residues. V was pared by 3 bases and J by 2 bases, with 8 bases between. The germline V gene encodes CDR1 SQVTM and CDR2 ANQGSEA. Here the CDR3 DNA reads TGCAGCGTTGAGGCAGGGGCCTACGAGCAGTACTTC. Protein: CSVEAGAYEQYF.

The chain carries TRBV29-1 and TRBJ2-7; TRBD1 agrees at 11 bases. There are 15 residues in the CDR3. Germline V gene data show CDR1 as SQVTM and CDR2 as ANQGSEA. After removal of 6 bases from V and 6 bases from J, the junction contained 13 bases not matched to a gene. CDR3 coding DNA: TGCAGCGTAAACGGACAGGGGGCGAACCTGGGCGAGCAGTACTTC. Encoded protein: CSVNGQGANLGEQYF.

V usage is TRBV6-5 and J usage is TRBJ2-2, with 7 bases lining up with TRBD2. There are 14 residues in the CDR3. Trimming cost V 5 bases and J 3 bases; bases outside gene matches: 3. Germline V gene lookup returns CDR1 MNHEY and CDR2 SVGAGI. CDR3 bases: TGTGCCAGCAGTCAGGGAGGGGACACCGGGGAGCTGTTTTTT. It translates to CASSQGGDTGELFF.

This clone was seen a handful of times. CDR3 sequence (DNA): TGTGCCAGCAGCTACGACAGGGCGTCCTACGAGCAGTACTTC. This encodes CASSYDRASYEQYF. The chain carries TRBV6-5 and TRBJ2-7; the match to TRBD1 covers 7 bases. This CDR3 spans 14 amino acids. V lost 6 bases to trimming and J lost 1 base; unmatched junction nucleotides: 6. The germline gives CDR1 MNHEY, CDR2 SVGAGI.

The genes are TRBV13 and TRBJ2-3, with TRBD2 matching 7 bases. The ends lost 3 bases at V and 1 base at J; junction bases unmatched: 4. The CDR3 is made up of 15 amino acids. Germline CDR1 and CDR2: PRHDT and FYEKMQ (reference sequence). This CDR3 is CASSFSGDRTDTQYF. DNA for the CDR3: TGTGCCAGCAGCTTCAGCGGGGATCGCACAGATACGCAGTATTTT.

This clone showed up just a few times. This chain connects TRBV5-1 to TRBJ2-3; 13 nucleotides align to TRBD2. The length of the CDR3 is 16 residues. The trim removed 4 bases at V and 4 bases at J, leaving 6 bases unmatched. Per germline, CDR1 SGHRS and CDR2 YFSETQ. Here the CDR3 DNA reads TGCGCCAGCAGCCCGGGACTAGCGGGAATGGCAGATACGCAGTATTTT. It specifies CASSPGLAGMADTQYF. Filled out from reference TRBV5-1 and TRBJ2-3, the complete variable domain reads KAGVTQTPRYLIKTRGQQVTLSCSPISGHRSVSWYQQTPGQGLQFLFEYFSETQRNKGNFPGRFSGRQFSNSRSEMNVSTLELGDSALYLCASSPGLAGMADTQYFGPGTRLTVL.

This chain links TRBV29-1 with TRBJ2-2; the match to TRBD2 covers 10 bases. The CDR3 is 15 amino acids. V lost 7 bases and J lost 3; bases outside the gene matches: 8. Germline V gives CDR1 SQVTM, CDR2 ANQGSEA. Here the CDR3 reads CSARLAGADTGELFF. In nucleotides, the CDR3 is TGCAGCGCGAGGCTAGCGGGGGCCGACACCGGGGAGCTGTTTTTT.